This T cell receptor (beta chain) was recorded in a study of CD8+ T cells in alopecia areata. As the sequencing template, cDNA was produced by extracting RNA and reverse transcribing it. Assay used: immunoSEQ multiplex PCR; TCRdb lists only in-frame clones, some missing. The repertoire has roughly 250,000 clones, about 60% of them found once; the top ten carry about 0.93%. CDR1 is DFQATT and CDR2 is SNEGSKA in the germline V gene (reference sequence). V gave up 7 bases and J gave up 3 bases, with 8 bases separating them. The CDR3 is 11 residues long. Sample treatment: oral pan-JAK inhibitor, 5-10 mg twice daily.

The starting material was CD4+ T cells sorted from blood, obtained at approximately week 51, from a patient treated with tofacitinib. The source is a human donor with alopecia areata. The chain links TRBV20-1 to TRBJ2-3, with unresolved D. The CDR3 DNA follows: TGCAGTGGATTGGGAACAGATACGCAGTATTTT. It encodes CSGLGTDTQYF.